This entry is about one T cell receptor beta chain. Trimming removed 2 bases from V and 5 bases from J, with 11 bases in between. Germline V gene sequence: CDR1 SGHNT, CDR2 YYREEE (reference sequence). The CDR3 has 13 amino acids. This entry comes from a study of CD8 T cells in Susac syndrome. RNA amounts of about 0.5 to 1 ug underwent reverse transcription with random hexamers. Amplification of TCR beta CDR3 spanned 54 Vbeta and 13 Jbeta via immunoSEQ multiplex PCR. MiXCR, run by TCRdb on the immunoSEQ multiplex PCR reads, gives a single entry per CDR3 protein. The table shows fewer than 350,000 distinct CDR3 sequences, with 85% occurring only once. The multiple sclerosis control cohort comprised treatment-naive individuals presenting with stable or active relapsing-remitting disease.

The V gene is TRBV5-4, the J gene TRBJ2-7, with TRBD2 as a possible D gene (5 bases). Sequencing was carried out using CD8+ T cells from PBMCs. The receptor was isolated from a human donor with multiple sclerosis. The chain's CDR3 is CASSFGLADEQYF. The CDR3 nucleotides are TGTGCCAGCAGCTTTGGGCTAGCCGACGAGCAGTACTTC.